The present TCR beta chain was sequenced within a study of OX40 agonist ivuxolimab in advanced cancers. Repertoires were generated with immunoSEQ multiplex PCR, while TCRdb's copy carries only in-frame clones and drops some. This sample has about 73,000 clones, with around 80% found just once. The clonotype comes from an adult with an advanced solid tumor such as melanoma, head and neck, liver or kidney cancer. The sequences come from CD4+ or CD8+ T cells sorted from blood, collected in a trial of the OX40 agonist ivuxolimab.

The CDR3: CSVSRTENTGELFF. The CDR3 DNA reads as TGCAGCGTTTCTCGGACAGAAAACACCGGGGAGCTGTTTTTT. This sequence joins TRBV29-1 and TRBJ2-2; D is perhaps TRBD1 (6 bases). V lost 5 bases to trimming and J lost 2 bases, with 12 bases between them. CDR3 size: 14 residues. In germline, CDR1 is SQVTM, CDR2 ANQGSEA.